This T cell receptor beta chain came from a study of OX40 agonist ivuxolimab in advanced cancers. Study-wide context: Patients were roughly 83% male with ages roughly 20 to 90, mean approximately 55. General study findings and limits: Dose levels from 0.1 to 3.0 mg/kg saw CD4+ and CD8+ blood T cells expand clonally by week 6.

This clone was seen once. Its antigen is still unknown. The method was immunoSEQ multiplex PCR; TCRdb's version includes in-frame clones alone and lacks a portion of them. The repertoire holds about 49,000 clones, with 85% as singletons. There are 16 residues in the CDR3. CDR1 and CDR2 (germline): SGDLS, YYNGEE. With 0 bases clipped from V and 2 bases from J, the junction kept 5 bases outside the gene matches. The TCR sequence derives from an adult with an advanced solid tumor such as melanoma, head and neck, liver or kidney cancer. The gene calls are TRBV9 and TRBJ2-1, with 7 bases matching TRBD1. The sample consisted of CD4+ or CD8+ T cells sorted from blood, taken in a trial of the OX40 agonist ivuxolimab. The DNA of the CDR3 is TGTGCCAGCAGCGTAGACGGCAGGGGGACCTACAATGAGCAGTTCTTC. Translated: CASSVDGRGTYNEQFF.